Listed below are T cell receptor beta chains from one sample, sequenced in a study of shared clonotypes between healthy human individuals. The data were produced by immunoSEQ multiplex PCR, yet TCRdb's version contains in-frame clones alone and is incomplete. The sample holds approximately 320,000 clones, over 65% seen once. Material for sequencing was memory CD4+ T cells sorted from blood. The receptor set was obtained from a man aged 30 to 45 in good health. The CDR3 runs from the conserved cysteine through the conserved F or W. Each record gives: D gene, J gene, clone size, V gene, CDR3 protein, CDR3 DNA. A D gene is named only where the DNA matches it firmly. Clone size, where shown, is once, few, many, or a class for clones that have expanded.

>.|TRBJ2-1|.|TRBV5-6
CASSFSRRGAARINEQFF
TGTGCCAGCAGCTTTTCTCGGCGGGGAGCCGCAAGAATCAATGAGCAGTTCTTC
>.|TRBJ2-7|.|TRBV4-1
CASSQSRWAYEQYF
TGCGCCAGCAGCCAAAGTCGTTGGGCCTACGAGCAGTACTTC
>.|TRBJ1-1|.|TRBV6-5
CASTHGAKAFF
TGTGCCAGCACCCACGGGGCAAAAGCTTTCTTT
>TRBD1|TRBJ1-1|once|TRBV5-6
CASSLGQKAFF
TGTGCCAGCAGCCTGGGACAGAAAGCTTTCTTT
>TRBD1|TRBJ2-3|.|TRBV29-1
CSVGLPGQSGTDTQYF
TGCAGCGTAGGACTCCCGGGACAGTCAGGCACAGATACGCAGTATTTT
>.|TRBJ2-2|few|TRBV27
CASSFGGPGSTGELFF
TGTGCCAGCAGCTTCGGCGGCCCAGGGTCCACCGGGGAGCTGTTTTTT
>.|TRBJ1-5|.|TRBV7-2
CASSLVGGGNNQPQHF
TGTGCCAGCAGCTTAGTTGGGGGGGGTAACAATCAGCCCCAGCATTTT
>.|TRBJ2-1|.|TRBV19
CASSLGGRLYNEQFF
TGTGCCAGTAGTTTAGGGGGGAGGCTCTACAATGAGCAGTTCTTC
>.|TRBJ2-3|.|TRBV7-2
CASSAGWGVTYTQYF
TGTGCCAGCAGCGCCGGCTGGGGAGTGACTTATACGCAGTATTTT
>.|TRBJ1-5|.|TRBV28
CASREGPSNQPQHF
TGTGCCAGCAGGGAAGGTCCAAGCAATCAGCCCCAGCATTTT
>.|TRBJ1-1|.|TRBV30
CAWSATIEAFF
TGTGCCTGGAGTGCGACAATTGAAGCTTTCTTT
>TRBD2|TRBJ2-7|.|TRBV28
CASSRLAGGNEQYF
TGTGCCAGCAGTCGACTAGCGGGAGGCAACGAGCAGTACTTC
>TRBD1|TRBJ1-1|.|TRBV14
CASSHIGTGVFRNTEAFF
TGTGCCAGCAGCCATATCGGGACAGGGGTATTTCGGAACACTGAAGCTTTCTTT
>TRBD2|TRBJ2-2|few|TRBV11-2
CASGANTGELFF
TGTGCGAGCGGGGCGAACACCGGGGAGCTGTTTTTT
>.|TRBJ2-7|.|TRBV18
CASSPPTGKYEQYF
TGTGCCAGCTCACCACCGACAGGCAAGTACGAGCAGTACTTC
>TRBD1|TRBJ2-1|.|TRBV11-1
CALRTGGVSPYNEQFF
TGTGCCCTGAGGACAGGGGGCGTGTCCCCCTACAATGAGCAGTTCTTC
>.|TRBJ2-3|.|TRBV2
CASSRTDTQYF
TGTGCCAGCAGTCGCACAGATACGCAGTATTTT
>TRBD1|TRBJ1-5|.|TRBV2
CASSDRGPQPQHF
TGTGCCAGCAGTGACAGGGGGCCACAGCCCCAGCATTTT
>.|TRBJ2-5|many|TRBV5-4
CASSNDGRTQYF
TGTGCCAGCAGCAACGATGGGCGGACCCAGTACTTC
>.|TRBJ1-3|.|TRBV9
CASSEGHTGNTIYF
TGTGCCAGCAGCGAGGGGCATACTGGAAACACCATATATTTT
>.|TRBJ2-2|few|TRBV5-1
CASSLGGRTNTGELFF
TGCGCCAGCAGCTTGGGAGGGCGGACAAACACCGGGGAGCTGTTTTTT
>TRBD2|TRBJ2-1|.|TRBV28
CASLSLSGGRAGGNEQFF
TGTGCCAGCCTTTCCCTTTCCGGCGGGAGGGCCGGGGGGAATGAGCAGTTCTTC
>.|TRBJ2-7|.|TRBV12-2
CASRLAPGGTGKYEQYF
TGTGCAAGTCGCTTAGCCCCGGGGGGGACAGGGAAATACGAGCAGTACTTC
>.|TRBJ1-1|.|TRBV14
CASSRGGMTMNTEAFF
TGTGCCAGCAGCAGGGGTGGCATGACCATGAACACTGAAGCTTTCTTT
>.|TRBJ2-7|once|TRBV11-2
CASSLSVHEQYF
TGTGCCAGCAGCCTTAGCGTCCACGAGCAGTACTTC
>.|TRBJ2-3|.|TRBV6-6
CASSYADAQRDTQYF
TGTGCCAGCAGTTATGCGGATGCACAGAGAGATACGCAGTATTTT
>.|TRBJ2-1|.|TRBV9
CASSVVSGSHNEQFF
TGTGCCAGCAGCGTCGTATCCGGGTCCCACAATGAGCAGTTCTTC
>.|TRBJ2-1|.|TRBV25-1
CASSDARISYNEQFF
TGTGCCAGCAGTGATGCGAGAATTTCCTACAATGAGCAGTTCTTC
>.|TRBJ1-4|.|TRBV19
CASSTRPYPTNEKLFF
TGTGCCAGTAGTACAAGACCGTATCCAACTAATGAAAAACTGTTTTTT
>TRBD1|TRBJ2-3|.|TRBV5-1
CASNGQGARADTQYF
TGCGCCAGCAACGGACAGGGGGCGAGGGCAGATACGCAGTATTTT
>TRBD2|TRBJ2-7|.|TRBV18
CASSPQILAESYEQYF
TGTGCCAGCTCACCACAGATCCTAGCGGAGTCCTACGAGCAGTACTTC
>.|TRBJ1-5|.|TRBV4-1
CASSQDGRLEPQHF
TGCGCCAGCAGCCAAGACGGCAGGTTGGAGCCCCAGCATTTT
>TRBD2|TRBJ2-2|.|TRBV10-3
CAIGPSGTRGDTGELFF
TGTGCCATCGGTCCTAGCGGGACCAGGGGTGACACCGGGGAGCTGTTTTTT
>.|TRBJ2-5|.|TRBV7-9
CASSLVGGVETQYF
TGTGCCAGCAGCTTAGTCGGAGGGGTGGAGACCCAGTACTTC
>TRBD1|TRBJ2-5|.|TRBV5-4
CASSSNGKGQKQETQYF
TGTGCCAGCAGCTCAAATGGGAAGGGACAGAAGCAAGAGACCCAGTACTTC
>.|TRBJ1-5|.|TRBV29-1
CSVRDNLNQPQHF
TGCAGCGTTCGTGACAACCTCAATCAGCCCCAGCATTTT
>TRBD2|TRBJ2-7|.|TRBV2
CASGTGGYEQYF
TGTGCCAGCGGGACGGGAGGGTACGAGCAGTACTTC
>.|TRBJ1-1|.|TRBV6-5
CASSYNRQNTEAFF
TGTGCCAGCAGTTACAACAGACAGAACACTGAAGCTTTCTTT
>TRBD2|TRBJ2-7|.|TRBV2
CASTLLARVYEQYF
TGTGCCAGCACCTTACTAGCGAGAGTTTACGAGCAGTACTTC
>TRBD2|TRBJ2-1|.|TRBV7-9
CASSFSTSGRRKGNEQFF
TGTGCCAGCAGCTTCTCGACTAGCGGGAGAAGGAAAGGCAATGAGCAGTTCTTC
>.|TRBJ1-4|.|TRBV27
CASRPRFGGTNEKLFF
TGTGCCAGCAGGCCGCGCTTTGGGGGAACTAATGAAAAACTGTTTTTT
>.|TRBJ2-3|few|TRBV5-1
CASSLEGASSTDTQYF
TGCGCCAGCAGCTTGGAAGGGGCTTCTAGCACAGATACGCAGTATTTT
>.|TRBJ2-6|.|TRBV21-1
CASRVCVQQSRANVLTF
TGTGCCAGCAGAGTCTGCGTACAACAAAGTCGGGCCAACGTCCTGACTTTC
>TRBD1|TRBJ1-1|.|TRBV28
CASRNRGRPGTEAFF
TGTGCCAGCAGAAACAGGGGGCGACCGGGAACTGAAGCTTTCTTT
>TRBD1|TRBJ2-7|.|TRBV5-1
CASSFRQGPSYEQYF
TGCGCCAGCAGCTTTCGACAGGGGCCTTCCTACGAGCAGTACTTC
>TRBD1|TRBJ1-1|.|TRBV10-3
CAIRIQGADTEAFF
TGTGCCATCAGAATTCAGGGGGCCGACACTGAAGCTTTCTTT